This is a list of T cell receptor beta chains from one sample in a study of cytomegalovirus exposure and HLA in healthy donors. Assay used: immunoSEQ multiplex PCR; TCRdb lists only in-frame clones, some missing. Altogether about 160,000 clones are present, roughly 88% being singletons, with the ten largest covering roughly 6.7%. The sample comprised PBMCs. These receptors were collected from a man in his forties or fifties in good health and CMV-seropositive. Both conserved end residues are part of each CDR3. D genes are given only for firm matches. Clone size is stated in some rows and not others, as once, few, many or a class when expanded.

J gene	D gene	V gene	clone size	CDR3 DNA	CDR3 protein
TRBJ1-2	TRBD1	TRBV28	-	TGTGCCAGCAGTCGGGACAGCAACTATGGCTACACCTTC	CASSRDSNYGYTF
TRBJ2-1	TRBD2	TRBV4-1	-	TGCGCCAGCAGCCAAGAGCTTCGCGGGGGGGCACACAATGAGCAGTTCTTC	CASSQELRGGAHNEQFF
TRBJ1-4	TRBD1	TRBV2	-	TGTGCCAGCAGGGAGGACAGGATTAATGAAAAACTGTTTTTT	CASREDRINEKLFF
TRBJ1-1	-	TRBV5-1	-	TGCGCCAGCAGCCCCTCAGTGGTTGGTGGCACTGAAGCTTTCTTT	CASSPSVVGGTEAFF
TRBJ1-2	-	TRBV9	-	TGTGCCAGCAGCGTTGGGTGGCAGGGCAACTATGGCTACACCTTC	CASSVGWQGNYGYTF
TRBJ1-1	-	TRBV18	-	TGTGCCAGCTCACCACCGGGGGCGGGCGGAGTGGACACTGAAGCTTTCTTT	CASSPPGAGGVDTEAFF
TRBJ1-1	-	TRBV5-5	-	TGTGCCAGCAGCTTGGTTGCGGCTAACACTGAAGCTTTCTTT	CASSLVAANTEAFF
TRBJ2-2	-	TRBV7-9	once	TGTTCCAGCAGCCCAGGGGAGGGCACGAACACCGGGGAGCTGTTTTTT	CSSSPGEGTNTGELFF
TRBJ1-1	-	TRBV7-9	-	TGTGCCAGCAGCTTAGTTACACCCAGGGATTCCGAAGCTTTCTTT	CASSLVTPRDSEAFF
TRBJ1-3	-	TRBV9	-	TGTGCCAGCAGCGTAGGGAGGGAGTTGGGAAACACCATATATTTT	CASSVGRELGNTIYF
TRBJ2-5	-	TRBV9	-	TGTGCCAGCAGCGTAGGGGGAGTGCGAGAGACCCAGTACTTC	CASSVGGVRETQYF
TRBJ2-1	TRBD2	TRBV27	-	TGTGCCAGCAGCCCGACTAGCGGGACATACAATGAGCAGTTCTTC	CASSPTSGTYNEQFF
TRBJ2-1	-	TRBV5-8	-	TGTGCCAGCAGCTTGGAGAGTGGCTCCTACAATGAGCAGTTCTTC	CASSLESGSYNEQFF
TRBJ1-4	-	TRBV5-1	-	TGCGCCAGCAGCTTGGCCGGGGTATCGGGTGAAAAACTGTTTTTT	CASSLAGVSGEKLFF
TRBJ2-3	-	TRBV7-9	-	TGTGCCAGCAGACCACAGGGTTTGTTGACAGATACGCAGTATTTT	CASRPQGLLTDTQYF
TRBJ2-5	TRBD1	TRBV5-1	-	TGCGCCAGCAGCTCCGGGACAGGGCAAGAGACCCAGTACTTC	CASSSGTGQETQYF
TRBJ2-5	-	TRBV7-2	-	TGTGCCAGCAGCTTGAGAGGCGGTGCCCAGTACTTC	CASSLRGGAQYF
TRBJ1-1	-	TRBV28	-	TGTGCCAGCAGTTTCGAGTACACTGAAGCTTTCTTT	CASSFEYTEAFF
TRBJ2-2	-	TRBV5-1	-	TGCGCCAGCACCTCTCAGTCTGGGAGTCGGAACACCGGGGAGCTGTTTTTT	CASTSQSGSRNTGELFF
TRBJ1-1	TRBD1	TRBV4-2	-	TGTGCCAGCAGCATGATAGACAGGGGGCCGAACACTGAAGCTTTCTTT	CASSMIDRGPNTEAFF
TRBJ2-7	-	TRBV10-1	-	TGCGCCAGCAGTGGACAGAACTCCTACGAGCAGTACTTC	CASSGQNSYEQYF
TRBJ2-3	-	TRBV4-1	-	TGCGCCAGCAGCCAAGACGGGGTTTCCCCCCTTTCACATACGCAGTATTTT	CASSQDGVSPLSHTQYF
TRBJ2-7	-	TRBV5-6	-	TGTGCCAGCAGCCCGTCGGGGATACAGCCCTCGCGCTCCTACGAGCAGTACTTC	CASSPSGIQPSRSYEQYF
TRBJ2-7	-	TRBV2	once	TGTGCCAGCAGGAGCGGTACATCGGAGTACGAGCAGTACTTC	CASRSGTSEYEQYF
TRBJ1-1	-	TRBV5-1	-	TGCGCCAGCAGCTTCAGGGATCCGATGAACACTGAAGCTTTCTTT	CASSFRDPMNTEAFF
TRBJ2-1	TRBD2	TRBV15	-	TGTGCCACCAGAGGGAGGGGTTTCCTTAGGGAGCAGTTCTTC	CATRGRGFLREQFF
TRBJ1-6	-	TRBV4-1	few	TGCGCCAGCAGCCAAGATGGAACAGGTTGGAGCTCCTATAATTCACCCCTCCACTTT	CASSQDGTGWSSYNSPLHF
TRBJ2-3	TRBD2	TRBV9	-	TGTGCCAGCAGCTCTTATTCTGGACTAGCGTCAGATACGCAGTATTTT	CASSSYSGLASDTQYF
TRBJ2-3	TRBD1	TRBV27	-	TGTGCCAGCACAAAGGGGCGTGGGACAGGCCCTATTAGCACAGATACGCAGTATTTT	CASTKGRGTGPISTDTQYF
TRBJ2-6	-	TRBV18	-	TGTGCCAGCTCGCTACAGGGCTGGGCTGGGGCCAACGTCCTGACTTTC	CASSLQGWAGANVLTF
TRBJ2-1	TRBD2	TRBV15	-	TGTGCCACCAGCAGGTTAGCGGGAGTAAATGAGCAGTTCTTC	CATSRLAGVNEQFF
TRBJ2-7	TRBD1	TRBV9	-	TGTGCCAGCAGCGCCGCCGGAAACAGGGGGTGGCAAGACGAGCAGTACTTC	CASSAAGNRGWQDEQYF
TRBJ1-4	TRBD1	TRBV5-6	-	TGTGCCAGCAGCTTACAGGGGGCCTCTAATGAAAAACTGTTTTTT	CASSLQGASNEKLFF
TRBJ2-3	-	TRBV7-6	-	TGTGCCAGCAGCTTAATTTCGGTGGGAGCGGGAGATACGCAGTATTTT	CASSLISVGAGDTQYF
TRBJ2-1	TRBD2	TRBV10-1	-	TGCGCCAGCAGTGATCCACTCCGCCTAGCGGGCAATGAGCAGTTCTTC	CASSDPLRLAGNEQFF
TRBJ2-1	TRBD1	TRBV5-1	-	TGCGCCAGCAGATCCGGGACAGTCTACAATGAGCAGTTCTTC	CASRSGTVYNEQFF
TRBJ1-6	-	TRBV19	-	TGTGCCAGTAGTATCCGGGGCTCCTATAATTCACCCCTCCACTTT	CASSIRGSYNSPLHF
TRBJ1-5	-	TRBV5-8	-	TGTGCCAGCAGCTTGGGAACCCTCACAGGGTCGGGGGGAGTGGCCCAGCATTTT	CASSLGTLTGSGGVAQHF
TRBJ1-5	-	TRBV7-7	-	TGTGCTAGCAGCTTAGCGGCGGGTCAGCCCCAGCATTTT	CASSLAAGQPQHF
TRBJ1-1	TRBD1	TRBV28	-	TGTGCCAGCAGTGGCGGGACAGGGACTTTGGCGACTGAAGCTTTCTTT	CASSGGTGTLATEAFF
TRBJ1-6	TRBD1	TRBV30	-	TGTGCTTCCGGGACAGGGGTTCCCTGGGATAATTCACCCCTCCACTTT	CASGTGVPWDNSPLHF
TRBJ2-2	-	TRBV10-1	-	TGCGCCAGCAGTGAACAAAACACCGGGGAGCTGTTTTTT	CASSEQNTGELFF